Listed below are T cell receptor beta chains from one sample, sequenced in a study of blood T cells in healthy people across ages. TCRdb ran MiXCR on the 5' RACE reads and lists one entry per CDR3 protein. The table includes roughly 900,000 distinct CDR3 sequences, roughly 50% detected once. Input material: blood. Every receptor here comes from a man aged 25-45 years in good health. The CDR3 runs from the conserved cysteine through the conserved F or W. The D gene is left open where the match is weak. Clone size is stated in some rows and not others, as once, few, many or a class when expanded.

d_call | j_call | clone_size | v_call | cdr3_aa | cdr3_nt
NA | TRBJ1-2 | NA | TRBV10-3 | CAISGTLGDAGNYGYTF | TGTGCCATCAGTGGGACGCTGGGGGACGCGGGGAACTATGGCTACACCTTC
NA | TRBJ2-7 | few | TRBV27 | CASSLTGQSYEQYF | TGTGCCAGCAGTTTAACAGGGCAAAGCTACGAGCAGTACTTC
NA | TRBJ1-2 | NA | TRBV7-2 | CASSLAAAVNYGYTF | TGTGCCAGCAGCTTAGCAGCGGCAGTTAACTATGGCTACACCTTC
TRBD2 | TRBJ2-7 | NA | TRBV4-1 | CASSLDGGVYEQYF | TGCGCCAGCAGCCTTGACGGGGGGGTTTACGAGCAGTACTTC
NA | TRBJ2-7 | NA | TRBV20-1 | CSARDRANYSYEQYF | TGCAGTGCTAGAGATCGAGCGAACTACTCCTACGAGCAGTACTTC
TRBD2 | TRBJ2-1 | few | TRBV25-1 | CASSDPGLAGGPNEQFF | TGTGCCAGCAGTGACCCTGGACTAGCGGGGGGGCCGAATGAGCAGTTCTTC
NA | TRBJ2-3 | NA | TRBV11-2 | CASSLGGRPGTDTQYF | TGTGCCAGCAGCTTAGGGGGCAGGCCGGGCACAGATACGCAGTATTTT
NA | TRBJ2-3 | few | TRBV27 | CASSSPAEGTQYF | TGTGCCAGCAGTTCTCCCGCGGAAGGTACGCAGTATTTT
NA | TRBJ2-2 | few | TRBV27 | CASSLSVLGAGELFF | TGTGCCAGCAGTTTATCGGTTTTGGGGGCCGGGGAGCTGTTTTTT
TRBD2 | TRBJ2-3 | NA | TRBV20-1 | CSARDPRGGGTLTDTQYF | TGCAGTGCTAGAGACCCGCGGGGCGGGGGGACCCTCACAGATACGCAGTATTTT
NA | TRBJ1-2 | few | TRBV7-2 | CASSWGYGYTF | TGTGCCAGCAGTTGGGGCTATGGCTACACCTTC
NA | TRBJ2-7 | NA | TRBV5-1 | CASSQTGTLSYEQYF | TGCGCCAGCAGTCAAACGGGGACCCTTTCCTACGAGCAGTACTTC
TRBD2 | TRBJ2-1 | NA | TRBV10-2 | CASSASGGAEFEQFF | TGCGCCAGCAGTGCTAGCGGGGGGGCCGAGTTTGAGCAGTTCTTC
NA | TRBJ2-7 | few | TRBV4-1 | CASGPITGSEQYF | TGCGCCAGCGGTCCAATTACCGGCTCCGAGCAGTACTTC
NA | TRBJ2-1 | NA | TRBV4-3 | CASSQGTGKFF | TGCGCCAGCAGCCAAGGAACTGGGAAGTTCTTC
NA | TRBJ2-7 | few | TRBV11-3 | CASREGPGWYEQYF | TGTGCCAGCAGAGAAGGCCCAGGGTGGTACGAGCAGTACTTC
NA | TRBJ1-1 | NA | TRBV20-1 | CSATGFSRVNTEAFF | TGCAGTGCCACGGGATTTTCGCGGGTGAACACTGAAGCTTTCTTT
TRBD2 | TRBJ2-1 | few | TRBV12-3/TRBV12-4 | CASGSAGALQFF | TGTGCCAGCGGTTCAGCGGGGGCGCTCCAGTTCTTC